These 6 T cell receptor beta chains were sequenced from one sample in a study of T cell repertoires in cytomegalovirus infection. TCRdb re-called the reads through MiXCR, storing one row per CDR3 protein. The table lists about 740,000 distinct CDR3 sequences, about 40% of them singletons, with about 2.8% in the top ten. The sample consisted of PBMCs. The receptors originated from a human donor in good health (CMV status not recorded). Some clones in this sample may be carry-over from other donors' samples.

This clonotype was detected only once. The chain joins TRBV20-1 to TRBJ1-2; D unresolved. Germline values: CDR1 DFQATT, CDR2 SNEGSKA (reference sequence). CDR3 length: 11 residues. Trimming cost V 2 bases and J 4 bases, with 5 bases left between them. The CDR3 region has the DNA TGCAGTGCTAGATACGGCTATGGCTACACCTTC. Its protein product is CSARYGYGYTF.

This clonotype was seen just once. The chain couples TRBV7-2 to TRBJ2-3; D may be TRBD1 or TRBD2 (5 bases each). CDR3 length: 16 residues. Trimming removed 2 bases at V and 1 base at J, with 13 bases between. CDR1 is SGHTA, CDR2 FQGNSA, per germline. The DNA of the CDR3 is TGTGCCAGCAGCTTAAGGGTTGGGACGGGCACAGATACGCAGTATTTT. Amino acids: CASSLRVGTGTDTQYF.

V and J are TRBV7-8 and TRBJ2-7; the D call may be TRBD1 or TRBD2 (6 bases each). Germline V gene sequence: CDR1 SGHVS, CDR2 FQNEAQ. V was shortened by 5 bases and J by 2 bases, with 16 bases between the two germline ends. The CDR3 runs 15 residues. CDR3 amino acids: CASSHAGGGAYEQYF. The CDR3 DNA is TGTGCCAGCAGCCACGCCGGGGGCGGCGCCTACGAGCAGTACTTC.

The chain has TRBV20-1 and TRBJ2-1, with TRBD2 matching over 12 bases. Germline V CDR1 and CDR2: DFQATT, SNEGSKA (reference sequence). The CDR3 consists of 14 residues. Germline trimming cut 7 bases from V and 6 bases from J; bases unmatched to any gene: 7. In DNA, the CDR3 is TGCAGTGACCCCGCACTAGCGGGGGGCAATGAGCAGTTCTTC. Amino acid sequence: CSDPALAGGNEQFF.

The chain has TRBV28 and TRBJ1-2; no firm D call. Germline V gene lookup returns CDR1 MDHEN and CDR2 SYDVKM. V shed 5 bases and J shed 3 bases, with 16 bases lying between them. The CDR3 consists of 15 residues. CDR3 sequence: CASSESKGWDYGYTF. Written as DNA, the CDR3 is TGTGCCAGCAGTGAATCTAAGGGCTGGGACTATGGCTACACCTTC.

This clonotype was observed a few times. In DNA, the CDR3 is TGTGCCAGCAGCTTAGCTAGGGCTCCTAATGAAAAACTGTTTTTT. It codes for CASSLARAPNEKLFF. The chain recombines TRBV7-2 with TRBJ1-4; D not certain. Trimming left V 0 bases short and J 3 bases short, with 8 bases between. This CDR3 is 15 amino acids long. In germline, CDR1 is SGHTA, CDR2 FQGNSA.